This entry lists 22 T cell receptor beta chains sequenced from one sample in a study of shared clonotypes between healthy human individuals. Naive CD8 cells lacked CD45RO, underwent positive selection for CCR7 and left out terminally differentiated effector memory CD45RA+ cells. The method was immunoSEQ multiplex PCR; TCRdb's version includes in-frame clones alone and lacks a portion of them. The repertoire consists of more than 2 million clones, with about 95% occurring once and the leading ten covering approximately 1.2%. The sample comprised naive CD8+ T cells sorted from blood. These receptor sequences come from a man between 18 and 35 years old in good health.

J is TRBJ2-7 and V is TRBV13; 11 bases align to TRBD2. The V gene's germline CDR1 is PRHDT and CDR2 FYEKMQ (reference sequence). J lost 0 bases, V lost 5 bases, and 6 bases had no gene match. This CDR3 comprises 16 residues. The CDR3 reads CASSQPGTSGSYEQYF. The CDR3 DNA sequence: TGTGCCAGCAGCCAACCCGGGACTAGCGGCTCCTACGAGCAGTACTTC.

The chain carries TRBV10-1 and TRBJ2-1, with 7 bases lining up with TRBD2. CDR3 length: 14 amino acids. Per germline, CDR1 WNHNN and CDR2 SYGVQD (reference sequence). After removal of 7 bases from V and 5 bases from J, the junction contained 8 bases not matched to a gene. CDR3 nucleotides: TGCGCCAGCATATCTCTAGCGGCGAACAATGAGCAGTTCTTC. This sequence encodes CASISLAANNEQFF.

This sequence joins TRBV7-3 and TRBJ2-2; 10 bases are a match to TRBD2. The germline gives CDR1 SGHTA, CDR2 FQGTGA. With 3 bases clipped from V and 10 bases from J, the junction kept 8 bases outside the gene matches. The CDR3 length is 15 residues. CDR3 loop: CASSFIAGGMEELFF. The CDR3 nucleotides read TGTGCCAGCAGCTTCATAGCGGGGGGAATGGAGGAGCTGTTTTTT.

The rearrangement joins TRBV10-3 to TRBJ1-3; D gene ambiguous. Germline V gene data show CDR1 as ENHRY and CDR2 as SYGVKD. This CDR3 comprises 14 residues. Trimming left V 2 bases short and J 0 bases short, with 5 bases between. CDR3 in amino acids: CAISEAVSGNTIYF. CDR3 bases: TGTGCCATCAGTGAGGCTGTCTCTGGAAACACCATATATTTT.

The gene calls are TRBV27 and TRBJ1-1, with 8 bases that match TRBD1. Germline V gene sequence: CDR1 MNHEY, CDR2 SMNVEV (reference sequence). The CDR3 spans 13 residues. V shed 2 bases and J 9 bases; nucleotides not matched to a gene: 5. The CDR3 reads CASSLQGASKAFF. The CDR3 region has the DNA TGTGCCAGCAGTTTACAGGGGGCCAGTAAAGCTTTCTTT.

The V gene is TRBV5-4, the J gene TRBJ1-5; TRBD1 matches 10 bases. The CDR3 consists of 13 residues. The V segment lost 3 bases and the J segment 7 bases; nucleotides outside the gene matches: 1. CDR1 is SGHNT and CDR2 is YYREEE in the germline V gene (reference sequence). The CDR3 spells CASSWDRGQPQHF. CDR3 sequence (DNA): TGTGCCAGCAGCTGGGACAGGGGACAGCCCCAGCATTTT.

The chain couples TRBV6-5 to TRBJ2-3; the match to TRBD2 covers 7 bases. The V gene end was trimmed by 8 bases and the J gene end by 0 bases; junction bases not matched to a gene: 8. This CDR3 contains 15 residues. The germline V gene encodes CDR1 MNHEY and CDR2 SVGAGI. The CDR3 DNA is TGTGCCAGCTTTCCGGGGGGATCTAGCACAGATACGCAGTATTTT. This codes for CASFPGGSSTDTQYF.

The genes are TRBV7-9 and TRBJ1-4, with 8 bases fitting TRBD1. Germline V gene lookup returns CDR1 SEHNR and CDR2 FQNEAQ (reference sequence). The CDR3 loop spans 14 amino acids. V was pared by 5 bases and J by 8 bases, with 7 bases of the junction left unmatched. The CDR3 DNA reads as TGTGCCAGCAGCACGACAGGGGTTGACGAAAAACTGTTTTTT. Residues: CASSTTGVDEKLFF.

Only one count was recorded for this clone. The chain couples TRBV15 to TRBJ2-5, with a possible D match to TRBD2 (6 bases). The CDR3 spans 14 residues. Trimming cost V 3 bases and J 1 base, with 9 bases left between them. CDR1 is LNHNV, CDR2 YYDKDF, per germline (reference sequence). CDR3 DNA sequence: TGTGCCACCAGCAGTAGCGGATTCCAAGAGACCCAGTACTTC. As protein: CATSSSGFQETQYF.

The CDR3 is CAIARETGTDMNTEAFF. CDR3 bases: TGTGCCATCGCACGGGAGACCGGGACAGACATGAACACTGAAGCTTTCTTT. The chain carries TRBV10-3 and TRBJ1-1, with 7 positions matching TRBD1. The CDR3 spans 17 residues. The ends lost 8 bases at V and 0 bases at J; junction bases unmatched: 15. Looked up from germline, CDR1 is ENHRY and CDR2 is SYGVKD.

This clone was counted between two and nine times. This chain connects TRBV27 to TRBJ1-5, with 7 bases matching TRBD1. CDR3 size: 14 residues. Germline CDR1 and CDR2: MNHEY and SMNVEV (reference sequence). V lost 5 bases to trimming and J lost 4 bases; unmatched junction nucleotides: 5. The CDR3 nucleotides read TGTGCCAGCAGTGTCCGGGACAGTAATCAGCCCCAGCATTTT. Translation gives CASSVRDSNQPQHF.

The V and J genes are TRBV4-1 and TRBJ2-7, with 11 bases identical to TRBD2. The CDR3 length is 15 residues. Germline trimming cut 3 bases from V and 6 bases from J; bases unmatched to any gene: 7. Per germline, CDR1 MGHRA and CDR2 YSYEKL. CDR3 in amino acids: CASSQVAGGSREQYF. The CDR3 coding sequence is TGCGCCAGCAGCCAGGTAGCGGGAGGGTCTCGCGAGCAGTACTTC.

The rearrangement links TRBV7-3 to TRBJ2-3; TRBD2 matches at 7 bases. CDR1 is SGHTA, CDR2 FQGTGA, per germline. The CDR3 is 17 residues long. V lost 2 bases and J lost 4; bases outside the gene matches: 12. The DNA of the CDR3 is TGTGCCAGCAGCTTATTCACTAGCGAAGGGGCCCCAGATACGCAGTATTTT. It yields the protein CASSLFTSEGAPDTQYF.

As concerns this clone: In the same sample, other DNA sequences code for this CDR3. The V and J genes are TRBV2 and TRBJ1-5; no clear D gene. Germline-derived CDR1 and CDR2 are SNHLY and FYNNEI. This CDR3 is built from 12 residues. The V and J ends lost 6 bases and 4 bases respectively, with 7 bases between them. The CDR3 here is CASSPGNQPQHF. The CDR3 DNA sequence: TGTGCCAGCAGCCCGGGGAATCAGCCCCAGCATTTT.

The rearrangement uses TRBV15 and TRBJ2-1, with TRBD2 identical over 11 bases. V trimming: 0 bases; J trimming: 5 bases; junction bases outside the gene matches: 9. The V gene's germline CDR1 is LNHNV and CDR2 YYDKDF (reference sequence). CDR3 length: 18 amino acids. CDR3: CATSRDALGTSGNNEQFF. The CDR3 DNA is TGTGCCACCAGCAGAGATGCGCTAGGGACTAGCGGAAACAATGAGCAGTTCTTC.

A single count supports this clone. The CDR3 DNA reads TGTGCCTGGAGTCCGACAGTGATGAACACTGAAGCTTTCTTT. This encodes CAWSPTVMNTEAFF. V is TRBV30 and J is TRBJ1-1, with D perhaps TRBD1 (5 bases). Trimming removed 2 bases at V and 0 bases at J, with 10 bases between. The CDR3 is 14 residues long. Germline V gene sequence: CDR1 GTSNPN, CDR2 SVGIG (reference sequence).

This chain links TRBV5-4 with TRBJ2-7; 7 nucleotides agree with TRBD1. In germline, CDR1 is SGHNT, CDR2 YYREEE (reference sequence). After removal of 4 bases from V and 3 bases from J, the junction contained 7 bases not matched to a gene. This CDR3 is built from 14 residues. The CDR3 nucleotides read TGTGCCAGCAGCGAGGGGGCTGGATACTACGAGCAGTACTTC. Residues: CASSEGAGYYEQYF. The variable domain in full, with the rest retrieved from reference TRBV5-4 and TRBJ2-7, is ETGVTQSPTHLIKTRGQQVTLRCSSQSGHNTVSWYQQALGQGPQFIFQYYREEENGRGNFPPRFSGLQFPNYSSELNVNALELDDSALYLCASSEGAGYYEQYFGPGTRLTVT.

The chain carries TRBV15 and TRBJ2-3, with unresolved D. Trimming removed 5 bases from V and 4 bases from J, with 10 bases in between. Germline values: CDR1 LNHNV, CDR2 YYDKDF (reference sequence). This CDR3 has 13 residues. CDR3 sequence: CATSGVSPDTQYF. The CDR3 DNA is TGTGCCACCAGCGGAGTTAGTCCAGATACGCAGTATTTT.

On this clone itself: The sample contains more than one DNA sequence encoding this CDR3. V and J are TRBV5-6 and TRBJ1-5; 7 bases are shared with TRBD1. CDR1 is SGHDT and CDR2 is YYEEEE in the germline V gene. The CDR3 is 15 residues long. With V trimmed by 2 bases and J by 4 bases, 6 bases remained unmatched. The CDR3 DNA reads as TGTGCCAGCAGCTTAGCCGGGACAGCAAATCAGCCCCAGCATTTT. Protein: CASSLAGTANQPQHF.

This chain's CDR3 is CSVETSGVLNTGELFF. The CDR3, as DNA: TGCAGCGTTGAAACTAGCGGGGTCCTGAACACCGGGGAGCTGTTTTTT. The J gene is TRBJ2-2, the V gene TRBV29-1; 10 nucleotides agree with TRBD2. Germline CDR1 and CDR2: SQVTM and ANQGSEA. This CDR3 is built from 16 residues. With V trimmed by 2 bases and J by 1 base, 4 bases remained unmatched.

This chain connects TRBV7-9 to TRBJ1-1, with 7 bases fitting TRBD1. Per the germline V gene, CDR1 is SEHNR and CDR2 is FQNEAQ (reference sequence). The CDR3 consists of 17 residues. V was pared by 4 bases and J by 3 bases, with 14 bases of the junction left unmatched. CDR3 in amino acids: CASSSRQGAFMDTEAFF. Here the CDR3 DNA reads TGTGCCAGCAGCTCAAGACAGGGTGCGTTTATGGACACTGAAGCTTTCTTT.

V and J are TRBV25-1 and TRBJ2-3, with D hard to call. From germline, CDR1 is MGHDK and CDR2 SYGVNS. V was trimmed by 3 bases and J by 1 base, leaving 5 bases between them. The CDR3 covers 13 residues. CDR3 sequence (DNA): TGTGCCAGCAGTGATCAGGGCACAGATACGCAGTATTTT. This translates into CASSDQGTDTQYF.